This TCR beta chain was sequenced for a study of T cell changes during pregnancy in multiple sclerosis. Produced via immunoSEQ multiplex PCR; TCRdb's table is partial and in-frame only. The sample yields 25,000 to 35,000 clones, roughly nine tenths seen once. This sequence originates from a female donor with multiple sclerosis, enrolled in a pregnancy study. This specimen was CD8+ T cells from peripheral blood mononuclear cells, taken in the second trimester of pregnancy.

CDR3 amino acids: CASSQWAGENIQYF. In DNA, the CDR3 is TGTGCCAGCAGCCAATGGGCGGGGGAAAACATTCAGTACTTC. V and J are TRBV16 and TRBJ2-4; 7 positions agree with TRBD2. With 1 base clipped from V and 5 bases from J, the junction kept 2 bases outside the gene matches. The CDR3 has 14 amino acids. The V gene's germline CDR1 is KGHSY and CDR2 FQNENV.